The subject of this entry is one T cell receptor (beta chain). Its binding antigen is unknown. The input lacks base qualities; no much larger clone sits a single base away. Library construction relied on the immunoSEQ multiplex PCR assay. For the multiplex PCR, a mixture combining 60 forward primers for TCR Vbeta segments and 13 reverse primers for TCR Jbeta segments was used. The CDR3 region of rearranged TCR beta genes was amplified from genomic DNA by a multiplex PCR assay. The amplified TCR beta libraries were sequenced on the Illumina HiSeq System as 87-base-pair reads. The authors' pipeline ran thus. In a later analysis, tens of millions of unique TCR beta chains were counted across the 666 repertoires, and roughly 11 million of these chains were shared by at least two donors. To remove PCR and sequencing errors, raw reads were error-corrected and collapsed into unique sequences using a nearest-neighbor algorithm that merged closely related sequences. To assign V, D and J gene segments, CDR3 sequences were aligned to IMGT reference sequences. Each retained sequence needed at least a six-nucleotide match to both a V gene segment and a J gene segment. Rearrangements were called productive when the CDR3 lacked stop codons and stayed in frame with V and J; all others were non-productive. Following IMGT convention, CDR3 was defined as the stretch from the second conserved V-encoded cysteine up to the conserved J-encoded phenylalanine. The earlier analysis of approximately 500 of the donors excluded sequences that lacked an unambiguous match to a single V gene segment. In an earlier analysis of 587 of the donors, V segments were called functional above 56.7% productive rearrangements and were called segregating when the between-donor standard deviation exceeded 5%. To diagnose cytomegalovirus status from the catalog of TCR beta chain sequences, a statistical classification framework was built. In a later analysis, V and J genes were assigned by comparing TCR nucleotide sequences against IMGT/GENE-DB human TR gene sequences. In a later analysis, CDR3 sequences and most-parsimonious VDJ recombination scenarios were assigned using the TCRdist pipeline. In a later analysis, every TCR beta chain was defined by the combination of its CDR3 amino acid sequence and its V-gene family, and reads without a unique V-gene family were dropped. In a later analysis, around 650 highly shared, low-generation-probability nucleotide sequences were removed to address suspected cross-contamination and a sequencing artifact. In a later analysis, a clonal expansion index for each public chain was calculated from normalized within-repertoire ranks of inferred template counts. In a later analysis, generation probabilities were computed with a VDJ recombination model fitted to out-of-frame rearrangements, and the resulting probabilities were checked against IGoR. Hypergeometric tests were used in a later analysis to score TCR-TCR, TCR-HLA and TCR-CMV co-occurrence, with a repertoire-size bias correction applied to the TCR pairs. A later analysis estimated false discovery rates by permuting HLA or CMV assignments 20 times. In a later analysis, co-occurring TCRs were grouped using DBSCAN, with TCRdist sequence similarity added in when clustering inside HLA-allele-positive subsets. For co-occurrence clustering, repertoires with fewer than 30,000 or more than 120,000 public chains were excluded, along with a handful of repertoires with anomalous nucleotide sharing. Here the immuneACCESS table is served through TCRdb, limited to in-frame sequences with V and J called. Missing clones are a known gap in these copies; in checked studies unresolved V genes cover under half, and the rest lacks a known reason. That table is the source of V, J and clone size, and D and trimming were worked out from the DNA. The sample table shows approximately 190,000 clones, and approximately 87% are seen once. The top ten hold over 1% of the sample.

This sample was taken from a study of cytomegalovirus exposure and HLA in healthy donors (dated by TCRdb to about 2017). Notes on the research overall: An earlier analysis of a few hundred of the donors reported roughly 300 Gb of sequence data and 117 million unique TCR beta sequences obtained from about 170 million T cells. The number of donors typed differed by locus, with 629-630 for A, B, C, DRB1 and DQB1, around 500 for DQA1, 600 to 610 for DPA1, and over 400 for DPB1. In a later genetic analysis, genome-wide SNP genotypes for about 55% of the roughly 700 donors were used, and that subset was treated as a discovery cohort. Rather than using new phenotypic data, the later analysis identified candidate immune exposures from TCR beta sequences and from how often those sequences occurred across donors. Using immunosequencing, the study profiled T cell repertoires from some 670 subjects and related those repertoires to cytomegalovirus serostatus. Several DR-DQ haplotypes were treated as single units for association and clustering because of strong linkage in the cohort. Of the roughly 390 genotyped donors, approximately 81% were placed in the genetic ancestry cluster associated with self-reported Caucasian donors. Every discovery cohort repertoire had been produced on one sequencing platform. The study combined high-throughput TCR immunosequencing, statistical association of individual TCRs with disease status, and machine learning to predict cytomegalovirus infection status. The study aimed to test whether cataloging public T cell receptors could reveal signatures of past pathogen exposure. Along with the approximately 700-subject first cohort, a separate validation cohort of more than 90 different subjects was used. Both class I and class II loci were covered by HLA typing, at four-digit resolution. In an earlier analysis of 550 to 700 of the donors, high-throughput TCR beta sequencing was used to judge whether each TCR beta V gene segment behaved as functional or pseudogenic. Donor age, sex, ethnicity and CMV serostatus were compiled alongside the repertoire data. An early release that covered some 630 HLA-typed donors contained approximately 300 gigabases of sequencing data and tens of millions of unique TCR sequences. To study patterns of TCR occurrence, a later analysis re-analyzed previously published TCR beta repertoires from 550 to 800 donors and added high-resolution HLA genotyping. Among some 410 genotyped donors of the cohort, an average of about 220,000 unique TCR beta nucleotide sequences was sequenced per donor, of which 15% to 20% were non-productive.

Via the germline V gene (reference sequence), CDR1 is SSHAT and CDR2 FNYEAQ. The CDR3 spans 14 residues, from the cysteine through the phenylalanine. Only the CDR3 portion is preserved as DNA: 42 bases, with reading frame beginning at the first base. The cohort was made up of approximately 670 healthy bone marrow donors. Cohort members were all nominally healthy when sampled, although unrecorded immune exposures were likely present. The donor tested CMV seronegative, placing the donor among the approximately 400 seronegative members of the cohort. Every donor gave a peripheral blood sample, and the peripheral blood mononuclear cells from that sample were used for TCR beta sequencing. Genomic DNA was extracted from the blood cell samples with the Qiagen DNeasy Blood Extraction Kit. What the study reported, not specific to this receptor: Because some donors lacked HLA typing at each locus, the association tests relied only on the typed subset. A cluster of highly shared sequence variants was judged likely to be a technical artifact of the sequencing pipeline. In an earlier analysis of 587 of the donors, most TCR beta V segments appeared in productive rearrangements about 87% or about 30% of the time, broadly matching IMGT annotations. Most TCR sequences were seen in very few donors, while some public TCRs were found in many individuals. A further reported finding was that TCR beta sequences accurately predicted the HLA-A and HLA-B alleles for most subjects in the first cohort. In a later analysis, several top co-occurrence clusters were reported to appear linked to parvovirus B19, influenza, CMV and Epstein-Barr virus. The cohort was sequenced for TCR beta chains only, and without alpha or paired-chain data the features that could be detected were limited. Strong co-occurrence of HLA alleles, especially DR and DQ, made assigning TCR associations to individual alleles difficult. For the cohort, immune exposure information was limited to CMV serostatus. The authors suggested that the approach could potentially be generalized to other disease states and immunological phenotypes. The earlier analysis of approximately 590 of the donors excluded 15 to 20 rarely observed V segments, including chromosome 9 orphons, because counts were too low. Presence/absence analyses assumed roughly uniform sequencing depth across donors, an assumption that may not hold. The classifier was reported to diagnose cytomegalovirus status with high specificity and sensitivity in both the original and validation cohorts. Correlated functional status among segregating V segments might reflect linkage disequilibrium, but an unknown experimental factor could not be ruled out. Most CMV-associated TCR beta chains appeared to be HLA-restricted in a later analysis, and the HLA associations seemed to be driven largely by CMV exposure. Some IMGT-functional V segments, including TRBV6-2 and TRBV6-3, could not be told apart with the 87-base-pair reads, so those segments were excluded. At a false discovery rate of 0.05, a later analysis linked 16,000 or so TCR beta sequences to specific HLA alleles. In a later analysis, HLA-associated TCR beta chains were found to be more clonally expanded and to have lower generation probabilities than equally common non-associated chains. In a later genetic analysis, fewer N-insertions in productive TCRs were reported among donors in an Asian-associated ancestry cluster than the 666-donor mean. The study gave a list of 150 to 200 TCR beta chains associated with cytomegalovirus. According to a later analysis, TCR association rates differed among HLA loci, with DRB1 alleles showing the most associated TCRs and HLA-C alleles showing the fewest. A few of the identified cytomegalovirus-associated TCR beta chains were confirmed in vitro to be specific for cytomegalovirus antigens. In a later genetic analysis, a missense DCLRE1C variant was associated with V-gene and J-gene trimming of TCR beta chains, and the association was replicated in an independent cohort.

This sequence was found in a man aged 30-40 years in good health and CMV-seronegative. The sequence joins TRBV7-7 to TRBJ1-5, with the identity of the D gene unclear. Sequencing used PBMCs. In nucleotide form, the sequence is TGTGCTAGCGGTGGGCCGGAGGGCAATCAGCCCCAGCATTTT. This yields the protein CASGGPEGNQPQHF.